The entry below gives a single T cell receptor beta chain sequence along with its context. The antigen remains undetermined. The CDR3 runs 16 residues. The junction had 9 bases not matched to a gene; V was cut back by 4 bases and J by 5 bases. Germline V CDR1 and CDR2: SEHNR, FQNEAQ (reference sequence). This entry comes from a study of T cell repertoires in cytomegalovirus infection. General study points: Identification of carriers of CMV plus the relevant HLA was performed using cumulative public TCR beta family frequency.

TCRdb reprocessed the reads via MiXCR and lists one record per CDR3 protein. The data show about 570,000 distinct CDR3 sequences, with roughly 43% seen just once and 40% to 60% held by the top ten. J is TRBJ2-7 and V is TRBV7-9; 12 bases match TRBD2. Sequenced material: cultured PBMCs, taken from culture after CMV antigen stimulation. This TCR derives from a human donor in good health (CMV status not recorded). Some clones in this sample may be carry-over from other donors' samples. CDR3 nucleotide sequence: TGTGCCAGCAGCTCGCCGACTAGCGGGAGAAACGACGAGCAGTACTTC. Its translation: CASSSPTSGRNDEQYF.